A selection of T cell receptor beta chains follows, all from one sample in a study of cytomegalovirus exposure and HLA in healthy donors. Libraries were prepared by immunoSEQ multiplex PCR; TCRdb keeps only in-frame clonotypes and omits some of them. The repertoire includes 110,000 to 150,000 clones, roughly 85% of them detected once, and 1.5% to 2% sits in the top ten. What was sequenced was PBMCs. Source of these receptors: a woman aged 25 to 39 in good health and CMV-seronegative. CDR3s leave out the opening cysteine and the closing phenylalanine or tryptophan.

v_call	cdr3_aa
TRBV19	ASSIGGPGTEAF
TRBV6-1	ASSRGQGGETQY
TRBV7-9	ASSLTWTGDEKLF
TRBV7-2	ASSLGRSAGTYRTQH
TRBV6-1	ASSERGPPANTGELF
TRBV7-8	ASSTDWNTEAF
TRBV19	ASSLQVIGTEAF
TRBV29-1	SVESYTEAF
TRBV27	ATRGRSYEQY
TRBV30	AWSADRMGEQY
TRBV6-5	ASQGQLYEQY
TRBV11-2	ASSHNSYNEQF
TRBV27	ASSWKGGWAEAF
TRBV7-3	ASSLGDRREQF
TRBV15	ATSRDGGGTEAF
TRBV10-3	AIREGGVGGELF
TRBV19	ASRLIAGSDYNEQF
TRBV7-7	ASSPTGLDTQY
TRBV19	ASSIGGNGYT
TRBV5-4	ASSPGTGATYEQY
TRBV7-3	ASSLTGPGELF
TRBV7-2	ASSLVSGEQGPQH
TRBV7-9	ASSFGQIGELF
TRBV5-3	ARSYWTLQETQY
TRBV9	ASSDTTGLGGYT
TRBV7-8	ASSSGRSSYEQY
TRBV6-5	ASREDRTYTDTQY
TRBV19	ASSPSGTSGTYEQY
TRBV25-1	ASSDDTNNSPLH
TRBV9	ASSVGQVKFTDTQY
TRBV29-1	SVDLTGFSF
TRBV5-6	ASSTTGTGGSLH
TRBV4-1	ASSQQAGRIGELF